The 19 T cell receptor beta chains presented below share a single source sample, sequenced in a study of beta chain features in type 1 diabetes. Expressed TCRB transcripts were sequenced because the isolated RNA had all been reverse transcribed beforehand. Assay used: immunoSEQ multiplex PCR; TCRdb lists only in-frame clones, some missing. Altogether about 300,000 clones are present, about 7.8% being singletons, with the ten largest covering roughly 0.94%. Sequencing used central memory CD4+ T cells from blood. Receptors originate from a woman younger than 30 in good health.

The sample holds a few counts of this clone. The chain carries TRBV18 and TRBJ2-5, with 8 bases matching TRBD1. Germline lookup yields CDR1 KGHSH and CDR2 LQKENI. V gave up 5 bases and J gave up 4 bases; unmatched junction bases: 3. CDR3 length: 13 residues. CDR3 sequence reads: CASSAGQAETQYF. CDR3 nucleotide sequence: TGTGCCAGCTCAGCGGGACAGGCAGAGACCCAGTACTTC.

The sample holds a few counts of this clone. Other DNA variants within this sample encode the same CDR3. The V call is TRBV5-1, the J call TRBJ1-5; 7 nucleotides align to TRBD1. The germline V gene has CDR1 SGHRS and CDR2 YFSETQ. V shed 1 base and J 2 bases; nucleotides not matched to a gene: 0. CDR3 length: 14 amino acids. The CDR3 loop reads CASSLTGGNQPQHF. The CDR3 DNA reads TGCGCCAGCAGCTTGACAGGGGGCAATCAGCCCCAGCATTTT.

The chain links TRBV7-2 to TRBJ2-5; D not certain. Trimming removed 2 bases from V and 3 bases from J, with 10 bases in between. This CDR3 spans 14 amino acids. CDR1 and CDR2 from the germline V gene are SGHTA and FQGNSA. CDR3 protein: CASSLNGAEETQYF. CDR3 coding DNA: TGTGCCAGCAGCTTAAATGGTGCGGAAGAGACCCAGTACTTC.

This chain joins TRBV7-2 and TRBJ1-3; possible D gene TRBD1, 5 bases. Trimming removed 2 bases from V and 2 bases from J, with 7 bases in between. Germline lookup yields CDR1 SGHTA and CDR2 FQGNSA. CDR3 length equals 14 residues. The CDR3 DNA reads as TGTGCCAGCAGCTTATTGGGGGCTGGAAACACCATATATTTT. Translated: CASSLLGAGNTIYF.

This clone occurred many times. The rearrangement uses TRBV7-3 and TRBJ2-3; D ambiguous. Per germline, CDR1 SGHTA and CDR2 FQGTGA. CDR3 length equals 16 residues. With 5 bases removed from V and 4 bases from J, the gap between germline ends came to 19 bases. The CDR3 nucleotides are TGTGCCAGCAGCCCCCAGGCCGCGTCGCCCGCAGATACGCAGTATTTT. Residues: CASSPQAASPADTQYF.

The chain has TRBV25-1 and TRBJ1-4, with no clear D. Per the germline V gene, CDR1 is MGHDK and CDR2 is SYGVNS. This CDR3 has 16 amino acids. Trimming removed 3 bases from V and 0 bases from J, with 11 bases in between. The CDR3 is CASSERETATNEKLFF. The CDR3 nucleotides read TGTGCCAGCAGTGAGAGGGAAACAGCAACTAATGAAAAACTGTTTTTT.

The V gene is TRBV27, the J gene TRBJ2-3, with 11 bases that match TRBD2. Looked up from germline, CDR1 is MNHEY and CDR2 is SMNVEV (reference sequence). Unmatched junction bases numbered 12, after V lost 7 bases and J lost 3 bases. CDR3 length equals 17 residues. As DNA, the CDR3 is TGTGCCAGCAAACTAGCGGGGGTCCCGATCGCGACAGATACGCAGTATTTT. It codes for CASKLAGVPIATDTQYF.

This clone has just a few counts. CDR3 bases: TGTGCCAGCAGCTTGTTATCGCCTGGCTACACCTTC. Its protein product is CASSLLSPGYTF. The chain uses TRBV5-6 and TRBJ1-2, with D unresolved. Deletions cut 1 base from V and 7 bases from J, with 8 bases between. The germline V gene has CDR1 SGHDT and CDR2 YYEEEE. The CDR3 runs 12 residues.

This clone was detected a few times. The CDR3 region has the DNA TGTGCCAGCAGAGGGGGCGGGAACACTGAAGCTTTCTTT. Translated, it gives CASRGGGNTEAFF. The chain combines TRBV2 with TRBJ1-1, with 7 bases lining up with TRBD1. The CDR3 length is 13 residues. Per germline, CDR1 SNHLY and CDR2 FYNNEI. V was clipped by 6 bases and J by 1 base; unmatched bases: 2.

This clone occurred many times. The chain has TRBV2 and TRBJ2-6; 8 bases align to TRBD2. V lost 8 bases, J lost 4 bases, and 4 bases stayed unmatched. Germline lookup yields CDR1 SNHLY and CDR2 FYNNEI. This CDR3 is built from 14 residues. CDR3 residues: CASDGRAGANVLTF. CDR3 sequence (DNA): TGTGCCAGCGACGGGAGGGCCGGGGCCAACGTCCTGACTTTC.

This clone was seen a handful of times. The V gene is TRBV29-1, the J gene TRBJ2-3; D remains unclear. Germline V CDR1 and CDR2: SQVTM, ANQGSEA. The CDR3 has 12 amino acids. V was clipped by 7 bases and J by 0 bases, with 8 bases between them. CDR3 loop: CSADDSTDTQYF. The CDR3 DNA sequence: TGCAGCGCCGACGACAGCACAGATACGCAGTATTTT.

This clone was seen more than once but under ten times. This chain uses TRBV7-9 with TRBJ2-1; TRBD1 matches 8 bases. V was clipped by 3 bases and J by 10 bases; unmatched bases: 8. This CDR3 contains 14 residues. Germline lookup yields CDR1 SEHNR and CDR2 FQNEAQ (reference sequence). The CDR3 coding sequence is TGTGCCAGCAGCTTTGGCAGGGGGCAGAGGGAGCAGTTCTTC. It is translated as CASSFGRGQREQFF.

This clone appeared many times. The rearrangement uses TRBV14 and TRBJ1-2; D is possibly TRBD1 (6 bases). Germline loops: CDR1 SGHDN, CDR2 FVKESK. Trimming removed 4 bases from V and 8 bases from J, with 11 bases in between. CDR3 length equals 12 residues. The CDR3 DNA is TGTGCCAGCAGCCTATACAGGGAAGGCTACACCTTC. This translates into CASSLYREGYTF.

The CDR3 DNA sequence: TGCGCCAGCAGCTCTGGGAGTGGAGAGACCCAGTACTTC. Translation: CASSSGSGETQYF. The V call is TRBV5-1, the J call TRBJ2-5, with D maybe TRBD2 (5 bases). Looked up from germline, CDR1 is SGHRS and CDR2 is YFSETQ. V lost 3 bases and J 4 bases, leaving 10 bases between the germline ends. This CDR3 comprises 13 residues.

This clone was observed a few times. This chain joins TRBV7-2 and TRBJ1-1; no clear D gene. CDR3 length: 16 amino acids. V lost 5 bases and J lost 0, with 16 bases in between. CDR1 and CDR2 from the germline V gene are SGHTA and FQGNSA. The CDR3 sequence is CASSRETRRVNTEAFF. CDR3 bases: TGTGCCAGCAGCCGGGAGACTCGGAGGGTGAACACTGAAGCTTTCTTT.

The chain uses TRBV18 and TRBJ1-1; possibly TRBD1 for D (5 bases). Germline assignment: CDR1 KGHSH and CDR2 LQKENI. The CDR3 has 12 residues. Trimming pared 4 bases from V and 8 bases from J, leaving 11 bases between. The CDR3 loop is CASSRKKGEAFF. In DNA form, the CDR3 reads TGTGCCAGCTCACGGAAGAAGGGGGAAGCTTTCTTT.

The sample holds a few counts of this clone. V usage is TRBV19 and J usage is TRBJ2-5; D possibly corresponds to TRBD1 (6 bases). Germline CDR1 LNHDA, CDR2 SQIVND (reference sequence). The V end lost 7 bases, the J end lost 3 bases, and 12 bases lay between the germline ends. This CDR3 is built from 13 residues. The CDR3 loop reads CASIAAGEETQYF. In DNA form, the CDR3 reads TGTGCCAGTATCGCGGCAGGGGAAGAGACCCAGTACTTC.

This clone was seen only a few times. DNA for the CDR3: TGTGCCAGCGGGACTAACGGAAACACCATATATTTT. Translating gives CASGTNGNTIYF. This chain links TRBV28 with TRBJ1-3, with a weak D call TRBD1 (5 bases). Germline values: CDR1 MDHEN, CDR2 SYDVKM. The CDR3 sequence is 12 residues long. V lost 8 bases to trimming and J lost 4 bases, with 9 bases between them. Full variable domain (outside the CDR3, taken from reference TRBV28 and TRBJ1-3): DVKVTQSSRYLVKRTGEKVFLECVQDMDHENMFWYRQDPGLGLRLIYFSYDVKMKEKGDIPEGYSVSREKKERFSLILESASTNQTSMYLCASGTNGNTIYFGEGSWLTVV.

This clone has more than one count but fewer than ten. V and J are TRBV7-2 and TRBJ2-1; tentatively, D is TRBD1 (6 bases). The germline V gene encodes CDR1 SGHTA and CDR2 FQGNSA. The length of the CDR3 is 13 residues. Trimming stripped 3 bases from V and 15 bases from J, with 18 bases between. The CDR3 DNA reads TGTGCCAGCAGCTTTGTGGGGGCGACGGTCCCGTTCTTC. It translates to CASSFVGATVPFF. Based on the CDR3 plus reference TRBV7-2 and TRBJ2-1, the full variable domain is GAGVSQSPSNKVTEKGKDVELRCDPISGHTALYWYRQSLGQGLEFLIYFQGNSAPDKSGLPSDRFSAERTGGSVSTLTIQRTQQEDSAVYLCASSFVGATVPFFGPGTRLTVL.